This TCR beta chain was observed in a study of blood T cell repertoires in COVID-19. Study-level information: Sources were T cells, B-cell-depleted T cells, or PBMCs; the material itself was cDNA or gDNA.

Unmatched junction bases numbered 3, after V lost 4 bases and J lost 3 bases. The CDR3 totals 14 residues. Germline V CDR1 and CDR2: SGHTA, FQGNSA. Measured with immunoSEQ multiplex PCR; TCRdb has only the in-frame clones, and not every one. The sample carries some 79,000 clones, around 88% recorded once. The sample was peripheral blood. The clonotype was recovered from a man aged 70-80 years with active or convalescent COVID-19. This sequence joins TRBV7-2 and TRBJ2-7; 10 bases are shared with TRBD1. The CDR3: CASSSGTGDYEQYF. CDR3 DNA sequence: TGTGCCAGCAGCTCCGGGACAGGGGACTACGAGCAGTACTTC.